These 7 T cell receptor beta chains were sequenced from one sample in a study of neoadjuvant anti-PD-1 for oral cavity cancer. Generated by immunoSEQ multiplex PCR, the TCRdb table keeps only in-frame clones and is missing some. The sample shows just over 65,000 clones, roughly 84% of them seen only once. Time point reported: after neoadjuvant nivolumab, at surgical resection. The input for sequencing was PBMCs, taken after nivolumab (anti-PD-1) treatment. The source of these receptors is a person aged 40 to 85 with oral cavity squamous cell carcinoma.

This clone was found a few times. CDR3: CASMRNGELFF. CDR3 DNA: TGTGCCAGCATGCGAAACGGGGAGCTGTTTTTT. The chain has TRBV2 and TRBJ2-2; no clear D. Trimming left V 7 bases short and J 7 bases short, with 7 bases between. Looked up from germline, CDR1 is SNHLY and CDR2 is FYNNEI. The length of the CDR3 is 11 residues.

The sample holds one count of this clone. The rearrangement joins TRBV2 to TRBJ2-3; D not certain. Per germline, CDR1 SNHLY and CDR2 FYNNEI. The CDR3 totals 14 residues. Trimming removed 1 base from V and 4 bases from J, with 9 bases in between. The DNA for the CDR3 is TGTGCCAGCAGTGAAGTACAATTATCAGATACGCAGTATTTT. Its translation: CASSEVQLSDTQYF.

The V gene is TRBV5-1, the J gene TRBJ2-1, with 8 bases identical to TRBD1. Losses at the gene ends were 0 bases for V and 3 bases for J; bases not matched to a gene: 5. The CDR3 runs to 16 residues. Germline CDR1 and CDR2: SGHRS and YFSETQ. This CDR3 is CASSLAKTGDYNEQFF. In DNA form, the CDR3 reads TGCGCCAGCAGCTTGGCCAAGACAGGGGACTACAATGAGCAGTTCTTC.

The chain has TRBV25-1 and TRBJ2-3; tentative D call: TRBD1 (6 bases). Trimming cost V 6 bases and J 1 base, with 8 bases left between them. CDR3 length equals 13 residues. Germline V lookup: CDR1 MGHDK, CDR2 SYGVNS. CDR3 bases: TGTGCCAGCAGGGGGGCAGGCACAGATACGCAGTATTTT. Encoded protein: CASRGAGTDTQYF.

The rearrangement links TRBV28 to TRBJ2-2; D is perhaps TRBD2 (6 bases). The CDR3 runs 14 residues. Germline loops: CDR1 MDHEN, CDR2 SYDVKM. V gave up 6 bases and J gave up 2 bases, with 10 bases separating them. The CDR3 DNA follows: TGTGCCAGCAGGGGCGGGGCCAACACCGGGGAGCTGTTTTTT. This gives the protein CASRGGANTGELFF.

This clone has just a few counts. The genes are TRBV25-1 and TRBJ2-2; unclear D gene. Germline CDR1 reads MGHDK; CDR2 reads SYGVNS. V was cut by 6 bases and J by 1 base, with 0 bases left in between. The CDR3 consists of 11 residues. CDR3 residues: CASRNTGELFF. The CDR3 DNA reads TGTGCCAGCAGGAACACCGGGGAGCTGTTTTTT.

The CDR3 reads CASSLSGHEKLFF. CDR3 nucleotide sequence: TGTGCCAGCAGTTTATCTGGCCATGAAAAACTGTTTTTT. The chain joins TRBV27 to TRBJ1-4; D call uncertain. V lost 0 bases to trimming and J lost 6 bases, with 5 bases between them. This CDR3 contains 13 residues. Germline CDR1 is MNHEY and CDR2 is SMNVEV (reference sequence).